The next 30 T cell receptor beta chains were all read from a single sample in a study of blood T cell repertoires in COVID-19. Method: immunoSEQ multiplex PCR; TCRdb's copy keeps in-frame clones and lacks some. The sample has roughly 86,000 clones, around 82% seen once; the top ten hold under 3.5%. Material for sequencing was peripheral blood. The receptors shown here come from a woman aged 80 or older with COVID-19, enrolled during active disease.

This sequence joins TRBV11-1 and TRBJ2-1, with D possibly matching TRBD2 (6 bases). V was shortened by 2 bases and J by 1 base, with 9 bases between the two germline ends. In germline, CDR1 is SGHAT, CDR2 FQDESV (reference sequence). This CDR3 contains 15 residues. The CDR3 nucleotides are TGTGCCAGCAGCTTATGGGCGGGATCCTACAATGAGCAGTTCTTC. It yields the protein CASSLWAGSYNEQFF.

V gene TRBV5-4 combines with J gene TRBJ2-1; 9 nucleotides align to TRBD1. Unmatched junction bases numbered 4, after V lost 0 bases and J lost 9 bases. The CDR3 has 14 amino acids. CDR1 and CDR2 from the germline V gene are SGHNT and YYREEE (reference sequence). As DNA, the CDR3 is TGTGCCAGCAGCTTGGACAGGGGGCGCGGTGAGCAGTTCTTC. It yields the protein CASSLDRGRGEQFF.

V usage is TRBV2 and J usage is TRBJ2-7; D may be TRBD1 (5 bases). The CDR3 is made up of 13 amino acids. Germline V gene lookup returns CDR1 SNHLY and CDR2 FYNNEI. V was clipped by 8 bases and J by 6 bases, with 17 bases between them. The CDR3 loop is CASRLTNQGEQYF. The CDR3 region has the DNA TGTGCCAGCCGTCTAACTAATCAGGGCGAGCAGTACTTC.

The chain couples TRBV13 to TRBJ2-2, with D hard to call. The ends were cut back, 5 bases at V and 6 bases at J, with 10 bases in the middle. The V gene's germline CDR1 is PRHDT and CDR2 FYEKMQ (reference sequence). The CDR3 totals 13 residues. CDR3: CASSPRWAGELFF. CDR3 DNA sequence: TGTGCCAGCAGCCCCAGGTGGGCCGGGGAGCTGTTTTTT.

The gene calls are TRBV21-1 and TRBJ2-3; the listed D gene, TRBD2, was not tested against the DNA. TRBV21-1 is an annotated pseudogene. CDR3 size: 14 residues. DNA for the CDR3: TGTGCCAGCAGCAGAGGGAATTTCCCAGATACGCAGTATTTT. Amino acids: CASSRGNFPDTQYF.

The genes are TRBV12-5 and TRBJ2-5; 8 bases match TRBD1. The V gene end was trimmed by 1 base and the J gene end by 3 bases; junction bases not matched to a gene: 1. Germline loops: CDR1 LGHNT, CDR2 FRNRAP. The CDR3 length is 14 residues. CDR3 protein: CASGLGTGKETQYF. The DNA for the CDR3 is TGTGCTAGTGGTTTGGGGACAGGGAAAGAGACCCAGTACTTC.

V usage is TRBV14 and J usage is TRBJ2-7; a weak D match, TRBD1 (6 bases). V lost 5 bases to trimming and J lost 0 bases, with 11 bases between them. CDR1 SGHDN and CDR2 FVKESK come from the germline V gene. There are 14 residues in the CDR3. CDR3 nucleotides: TGTGCCAGCAGCTGGCAGGGGTACTCCTACGAGCAGTACTTC. It is translated as CASSWQGYSYEQYF.

The chain employs TRBV11-3 and TRBJ1-1; 9 bases map to TRBD1. CDR3 length equals 14 residues. Germline CDR1 reads SGHNT; CDR2 reads YENEEA. The ends lost 5 bases at V and 3 bases at J; junction bases unmatched: 4. The CDR3 DNA sequence: TGTGCCAGCAGCCGGGACAGGGAACACACTGAAGCTTTCTTT. Translating gives CASSRDREHTEAFF.

The rearrangement links TRBV6-5 to TRBJ1-4; D possibly corresponds to TRBD1 (5 bases). The CDR3 is 14 residues long. Germline V CDR1 and CDR2: MNHEY, SVGAGI. Trimming removed 4 bases at V and 9 bases at J, with 15 bases between. CDR3 DNA sequence: TGTGCCAGCAGTTTCCGACAGTTTTCTCAAAAACTGTTTTTT. It encodes CASSFRQFSQKLFF.

V and J are TRBV2 and TRBJ2-3; TRBD2 agrees at 8 bases. The CDR3 runs to 13 residues. Trimming removed 6 bases from V and 8 bases from J; junction bases left unmatched: 7. Per germline, CDR1 SNHLY and CDR2 FYNNEI. CDR3 region: CASSQAGAVTQYF. The CDR3 coding sequence is TGTGCCAGCAGCCAAGCGGGAGCTGTTACGCAGTATTTT. The whole variable domain, remainder taken from reference TRBV2 and TRBJ2-3, is EPEVTQTPSHQVTQMGQEVILRCVPISNHLYFYWYRQILGQKVEFLVSFYNNEISEKSEIFDDQFSVERPDGSNFTLKIRSTKLEDSAMYFCASSQAGAVTQYFGPGTRLTVL.

This chain connects TRBV4-3 to TRBJ2-5, with TRBD2 matching over 10 bases. V gave up 1 base and J gave up 5 bases; unmatched junction bases: 4. The CDR3 spans 15 residues. CDR1 is LGHNA and CDR2 is YSLEER in the germline V gene. The CDR3 here is CASSQVSGGAETQYF. Here the CDR3 DNA reads TGCGCCAGCAGCCAAGTCAGCGGGGGGGCGGAGACCCAGTACTTC.

The chain employs TRBV5-5 and TRBJ1-3; D might be TRBD1 (6 bases). Germline CDR1 reads SGHKS; CDR2 reads YYEKEE (reference sequence). The CDR3 is 18 residues long. V was cut by 4 bases and J by 2 bases, with 22 bases left in between. DNA for the CDR3: TGTGCCAGCAGCCCTTCGGGCAGGGGAACGTTTGCTGGAAACACCATATATTTT. Its translation: CASSPSGRGTFAGNTIYF.

V is TRBV18 and J is TRBJ1-1; 7 nucleotides align to TRBD1. The CDR3 consists of 16 residues. V dropped 5 bases and J dropped 1; count of bases not matched to a gene: 10. Germline V gene sequence: CDR1 KGHSH, CDR2 LQKENI. The CDR3 region has the DNA TGTGCCAGCTCATCCAGAAGTGACAGGGCGAACACTGAAGCTTTCTTT. This translates into CASSSRSDRANTEAFF.

This rearrangement joins TRBV7-8 to TRBJ1-6, with 8 bases aligning to TRBD1. CDR1 is SGHVS and CDR2 is FQNEAQ in the germline V gene. Trimming cost V 5 bases and J 9 bases; bases outside gene matches: 3. This CDR3 has 13 amino acids. The CDR3 DNA follows: TGTGCCAGCAGCCAGGACAGGGCTTCACCCCTCCACTTT. The encoded protein is CASSQDRASPLHF. Supplemented by reference TRBV7-8 and TRBJ1-6, the full variable domain reads GAGVSQSPRYKVAKRGQDVALRCDPISGHVSLFWYQQALGQGPEFLTYFQNEAQLDKSGLPSDRFFAERPEGSVSTLKIQRTQQEDSAVYLCASSQDRASPLHFGNGTRLTVT.

The rearrangement joins TRBV6-5 to TRBJ1-5, with unresolved D. The V gene's germline CDR1 is MNHEY and CDR2 SVGAGI. The CDR3 has 11 residues. The CDR3 nucleotides are TGTGGCGATCGGGGTAATCAGCCCCAGCATTTT. Residues: CGDRGNQPQHF.

The genes are TRBV28 and TRBJ2-5; D might be TRBD1 (5 bases). Germline-derived CDR1 and CDR2 are MDHEN and SYDVKM. The CDR3 covers 14 residues. Trimming removed 10 bases from V and 2 bases from J, with 17 bases in between. Here the CDR3 DNA reads TGTGCCACCACCACAGGCCAAGGGCAAGAGACCCAGTACTTC. This gives the protein CATTTGQGQETQYF.

The CDR3 nucleotides are TGTGCCAGCTCACCCACGGTTGGCGGGGACTTGGGTTCACCCCTCCACTTT. This sequence encodes CASSPTVGGDLGSPLHF. The V and J genes are TRBV18 and TRBJ1-6; a possible D gene is TRBD1 (5 bases). Trimming stripped 3 bases from V and 9 bases from J, with 21 bases between. The CDR3 extends over 17 amino acids. Germline CDR1 and CDR2: KGHSH and LQKENI.

This clone was observed a handful of times. The chain has TRBV5-1 and TRBJ2-5, with 10 bases identical to TRBD1. The CDR3 runs to 15 residues. With V trimmed by 2 bases and J by 5 bases, 6 bases remained unmatched. The germline V gene has CDR1 SGHRS and CDR2 YFSETQ. CDR3 coding DNA: TGCGCCAGCAGCTTAAGACAGGGGGCCTTTGAGACCCAGTACTTC. Its translation is CASSLRQGAFETQYF.

This chain links TRBV18 with TRBJ1-5; 7 nucleotides agree with TRBD1. Germline trimming cut 3 bases from V and 5 bases from J; bases unmatched to any gene: 4. Germline values: CDR1 KGHSH, CDR2 LQKENI. The CDR3 totals 14 residues. The CDR3 loop is CASSPGTADQPQHF. The CDR3 bases are TGTGCCAGCTCACCCGGGACAGCCGATCAGCCCCAGCATTTT.

The chain links TRBV19 to TRBJ2-2, with 10 bases that match TRBD1. Germline V CDR1 and CDR2: LNHDA, SQIVND (reference sequence). Unmatched junction bases numbered 8, after V lost 5 bases and J lost 5 bases. There are 16 residues in the CDR3. The CDR3 DNA reads TGTGCCAGTAGTTTCGGGACAGGGGCTAATACCGGGGAGCTGTTTTTT. Translated, it gives CASSFGTGANTGELFF.

This chain links TRBV7-3 with TRBJ2-3; TRBD2 aligns across 8 bases. Germline CDR1 and CDR2: SGHTA and FQGTGA. The length of the CDR3 is 15 residues. The V gene end was trimmed by 5 bases and the J gene end by 4 bases; junction bases not matched to a gene: 8. The CDR3 loop reads CASSPRGALADTQYF. CDR3 bases: TGTGCCAGCAGCCCGCGGGGGGCCCTCGCAGATACGCAGTATTTT.

The chain employs TRBV7-6 and TRBJ2-7, with D possibly being TRBD2 (5 bases). V lost 7 bases and J lost 2, with 18 bases in between. In germline, CDR1 is SGHVS, CDR2 FNYEAQ. The CDR3 sequence is 15 residues long. As DNA, the CDR3 is TGTGCCAGCACCAGGCTCGAGGGCTCAACCTACGAGCAGTACTTC. Protein sequence: CASTRLEGSTYEQYF. The variable domain in full, with the rest retrieved from reference TRBV7-6 and TRBJ2-7, is GAGVSQSPRYKVTKRGQDVALRCDPISGHVSLYWYRQALGQGPEFLTYFNYEAQQDKSGLPNDRFSAERPEGSISTLTIQRTEQRDSAMYRCASTRLEGSTYEQYFGPGTRLTVT.

In its sample, this clone was seen a few times. The chain carries TRBV7-9 and TRBJ1-3; possible D gene TRBD1, 5 bases. The germline gives CDR1 SEHNR, CDR2 FQNEAQ (reference sequence). The length of the CDR3 is 15 residues. The ends were cut back, 5 bases at V and 7 bases at J, with 18 bases in the middle. The DNA for the CDR3 is TGTGCCAGCAGCATTGGGACTGATGGACTTAACACCATATATTTT. Translation: CASSIGTDGLNTIYF.

This chain links TRBV5-1 with TRBJ2-7; 9 nucleotides agree with TRBD2. CDR3 length: 15 amino acids. Trimming cost V 1 base and J 1 base; bases outside gene matches: 3. Germline V gives CDR1 SGHRS, CDR2 YFSETQ. CDR3 region: CASSLWAGGSYEQYF. In DNA form, the CDR3 reads TGCGCCAGCAGCTTGTGGGCGGGAGGGTCCTACGAGCAGTACTTC.

The chain links TRBV2 to TRBJ1-2, with 9 bases that match TRBD1. V trimming: 2 bases; J trimming: 2 bases; junction bases outside the gene matches: 6. Germline CDR1 SNHLY, CDR2 FYNNEI. The CDR3 runs to 16 residues. The CDR3 protein is CASSEPPGQGNYGYTF. For the CDR3, the DNA is TGTGCCAGCAGTGAACCGCCGGGACAGGGAAACTATGGCTACACCTTC.

This chain joins TRBV9 and TRBJ2-3; TRBD2 matches at 8 bases. V lost 0 bases to trimming and J lost 3 bases; unmatched junction nucleotides: 18. This CDR3 comprises 20 residues. Looked up from germline, CDR1 is SGDLS and CDR2 is YYNGEE. CDR3 amino acids: CASSVGTGGSGDRWTDTQYF. The CDR3, as DNA: TGTGCCAGCAGCGTAGGTACCGGGGGTAGCGGGGACCGATGGACAGATACGCAGTATTTT.

This chain uses TRBV18 with TRBJ1-4, with TRBD1 matching 7 bases. Germline V CDR1 and CDR2: KGHSH, LQKENI. The ends lost 3 bases at V and 2 bases at J; junction bases unmatched: 15. The CDR3 loop spans 19 amino acids. The CDR3 sequence is CASSPRATGDFATNEKLFF. In nucleotides, the CDR3 is TGTGCCAGCTCACCGCGAGCCACAGGGGATTTTGCTACTAATGAAAAACTGTTTTTT.

A few counts support this clone. The genes are TRBV18 and TRBJ2-7; D not certain. Trimming removed 4 bases at V and 5 bases at J, with 18 bases between. CDR1 and CDR2 (germline): KGHSH, LQKENI. CDR3 size: 15 residues. The CDR3 nucleotides are TGTGCCAGCTCACACCCGACGGAGAGGTCACACGAGCAGTACTTC. It codes for CASSHPTERSHEQYF.

This chain joins TRBV28 and TRBJ2-3, with 12 bases aligning to TRBD2. Germline assignment: CDR1 MDHEN and CDR2 SYDVKM. Unmatched junction bases numbered 10, after V lost 5 bases and J lost 4 bases. CDR3 length equals 17 residues. The CDR3 nucleotides read TGTGCCAGCAGTCCCGCTCGGACTAGCGGGAACGCAGATACGCAGTATTTT. The encoded protein is CASSPARTSGNADTQYF.

This chain joins TRBV5-1 and TRBJ2-1; the D is unclear. The CDR3 extends over 15 amino acids. Deletions cut 4 bases from V and 5 bases from J, with 16 bases between. The V gene's germline CDR1 is SGHRS and CDR2 YFSETQ. The CDR3 region has the DNA TGCGCCAGCAGCCCTATGCCGACACAAGACAATGAGCAGTTCTTC. Translating it yields CASSPMPTQDNEQFF.